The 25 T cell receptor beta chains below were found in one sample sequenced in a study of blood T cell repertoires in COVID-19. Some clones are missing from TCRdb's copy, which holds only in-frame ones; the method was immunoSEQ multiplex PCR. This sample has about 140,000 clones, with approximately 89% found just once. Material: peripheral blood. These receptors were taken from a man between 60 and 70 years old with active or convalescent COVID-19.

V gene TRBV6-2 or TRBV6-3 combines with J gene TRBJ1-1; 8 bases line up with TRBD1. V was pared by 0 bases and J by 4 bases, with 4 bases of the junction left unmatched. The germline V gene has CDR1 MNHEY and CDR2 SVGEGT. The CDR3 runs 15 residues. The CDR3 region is CASSYSTGVGTEAFF. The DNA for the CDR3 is TGTGCCAGCAGTTACTCGACAGGGGTTGGCACTGAAGCTTTCTTT.

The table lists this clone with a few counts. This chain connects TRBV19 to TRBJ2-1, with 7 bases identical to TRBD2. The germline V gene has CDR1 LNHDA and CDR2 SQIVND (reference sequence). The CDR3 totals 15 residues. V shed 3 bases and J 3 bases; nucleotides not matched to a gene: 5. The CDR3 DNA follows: TGTGCCAGTAGTATGGGACTATCGTACTACAATGAGCAGTTCTTC. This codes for CASSMGLSYYNEQFF.

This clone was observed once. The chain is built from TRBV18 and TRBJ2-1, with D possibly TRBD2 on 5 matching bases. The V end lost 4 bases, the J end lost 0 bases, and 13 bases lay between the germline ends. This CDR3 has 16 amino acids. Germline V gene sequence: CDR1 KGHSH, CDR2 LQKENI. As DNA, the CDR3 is TGTGCCAGCTCACTTAGACCGGGAAGCTCCTACAATGAGCAGTTCTTC. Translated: CASSLRPGSSYNEQFF.

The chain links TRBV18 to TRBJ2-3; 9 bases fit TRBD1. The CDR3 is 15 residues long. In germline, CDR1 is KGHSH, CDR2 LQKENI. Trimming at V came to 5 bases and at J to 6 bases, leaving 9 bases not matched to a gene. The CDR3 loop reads CASSSQGAPGDTQYF. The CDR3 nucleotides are TGTGCCAGCTCATCACAGGGGGCGCCAGGGGATACGCAGTATTTT.

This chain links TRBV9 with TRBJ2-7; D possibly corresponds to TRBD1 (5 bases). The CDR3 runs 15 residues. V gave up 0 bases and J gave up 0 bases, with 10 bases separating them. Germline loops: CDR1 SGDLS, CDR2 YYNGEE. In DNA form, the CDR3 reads TGTGCCAGCAGCGTAGGCCCAGGGATCTCCTACGAGCAGTACTTC. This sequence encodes CASSVGPGISYEQYF.

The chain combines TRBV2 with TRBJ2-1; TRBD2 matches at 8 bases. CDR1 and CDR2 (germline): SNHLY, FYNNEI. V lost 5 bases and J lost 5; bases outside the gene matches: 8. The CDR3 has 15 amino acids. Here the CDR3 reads CASSRLAGANNEQFF. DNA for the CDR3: TGTGCCAGCAGTCGCCTAGCGGGCGCAAACAATGAGCAGTTCTTC. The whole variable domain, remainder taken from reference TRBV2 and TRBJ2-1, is EPEVTQTPSHQVTQMGQEVILRCVPISNHLYFYWYRQILGQKVEFLVSFYNNEISEKSEIFDDQFSVERPDGSNFTLKIRSTKLEDSAMYFCASSRLAGANNEQFFGPGTRLTVL.

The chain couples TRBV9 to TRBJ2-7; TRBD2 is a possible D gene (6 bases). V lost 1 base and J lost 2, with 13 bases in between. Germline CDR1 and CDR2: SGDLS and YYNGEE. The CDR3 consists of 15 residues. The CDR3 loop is CASSVNSAGPYEQYF. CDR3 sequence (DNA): TGTGCCAGCAGCGTAAACTCAGCGGGCCCCTACGAGCAGTACTTC.

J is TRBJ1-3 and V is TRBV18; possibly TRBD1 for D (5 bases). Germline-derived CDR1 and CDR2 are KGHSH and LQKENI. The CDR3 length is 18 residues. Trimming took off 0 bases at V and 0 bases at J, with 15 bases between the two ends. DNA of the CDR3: TGTGCCAGCTCACCACCTAATAGGGGAAAAAGCTCTGGAAACACCATATATTTT. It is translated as CASSPPNRGKSSGNTIYF. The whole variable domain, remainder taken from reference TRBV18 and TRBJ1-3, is NAGVMQNPRHLVRRRGQEARLRCSPMKGHSHVYWYRQLPEEGLKFMVYLQKENIIDESGMPKERFSAEFPKEGPSILRIQQVVRGDSAAYFCASSPPNRGKSSGNTIYFGEGSWLTVV.

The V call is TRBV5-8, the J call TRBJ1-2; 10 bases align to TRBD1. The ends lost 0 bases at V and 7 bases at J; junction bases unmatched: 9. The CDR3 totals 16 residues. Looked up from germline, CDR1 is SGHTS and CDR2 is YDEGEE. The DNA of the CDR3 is TGTGCCAGCAGCTTGGGACAGGGGGCGTCTATTCGTGGCTACACCTTC. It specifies CASSLGQGASIRGYTF.

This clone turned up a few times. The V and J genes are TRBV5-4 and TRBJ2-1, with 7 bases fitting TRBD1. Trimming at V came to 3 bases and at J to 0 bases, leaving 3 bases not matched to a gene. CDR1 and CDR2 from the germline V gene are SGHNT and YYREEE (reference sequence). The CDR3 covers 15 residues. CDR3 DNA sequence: TGTGCCAGCAGCTCCCGGACAGGCTCCTACAATGAGCAGTTCTTC. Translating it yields CASSSRTGSYNEQFF.

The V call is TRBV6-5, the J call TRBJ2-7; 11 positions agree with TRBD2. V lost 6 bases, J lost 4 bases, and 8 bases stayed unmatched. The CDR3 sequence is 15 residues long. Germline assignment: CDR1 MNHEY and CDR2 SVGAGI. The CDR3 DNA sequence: TGTGCCAGCAGCGATAGCGGGAGGGCGAGGTACGAGCAGTACTTC. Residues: CASSDSGRARYEQYF.

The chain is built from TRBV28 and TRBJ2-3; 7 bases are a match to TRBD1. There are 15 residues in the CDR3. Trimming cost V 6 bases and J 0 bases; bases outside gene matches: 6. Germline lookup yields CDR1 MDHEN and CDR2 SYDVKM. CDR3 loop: CASRRQGFSTDTQYF. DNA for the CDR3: TGTGCCAGCAGACGACAGGGTTTTAGCACAGATACGCAGTATTTT.

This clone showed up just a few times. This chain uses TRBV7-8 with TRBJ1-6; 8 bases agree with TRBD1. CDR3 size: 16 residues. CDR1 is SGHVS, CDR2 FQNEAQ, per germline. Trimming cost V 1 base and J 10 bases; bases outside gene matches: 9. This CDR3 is CASSLVDRVEGSPLHF. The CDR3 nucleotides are TGTGCCAGCAGCTTAGTGGACAGGGTAGAAGGGTCACCCCTCCACTTT.

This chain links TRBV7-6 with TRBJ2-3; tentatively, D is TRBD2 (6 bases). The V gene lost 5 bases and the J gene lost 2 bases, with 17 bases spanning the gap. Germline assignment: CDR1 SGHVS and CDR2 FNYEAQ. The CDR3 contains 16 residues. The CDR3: CASSRVGRDPTDTQYF. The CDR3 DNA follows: TGTGCCAGCAGCCGGGTTGGGCGGGATCCCACAGATACGCAGTATTTT.

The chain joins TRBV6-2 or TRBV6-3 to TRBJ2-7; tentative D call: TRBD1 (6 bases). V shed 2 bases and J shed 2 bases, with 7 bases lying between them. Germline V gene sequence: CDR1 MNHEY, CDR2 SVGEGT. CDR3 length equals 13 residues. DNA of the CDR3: TGTGCCAGCAGTTACACAGGGACCTACGAGCAGTACTTC. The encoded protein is CASSYTGTYEQYF.

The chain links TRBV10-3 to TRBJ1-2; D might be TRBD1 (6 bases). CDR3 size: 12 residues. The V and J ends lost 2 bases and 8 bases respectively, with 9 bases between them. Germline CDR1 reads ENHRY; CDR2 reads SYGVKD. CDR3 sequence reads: CAISEHRDGYTF. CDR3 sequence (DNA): TGTGCCATCAGTGAGCACAGGGACGGCTACACCTTC.

The CDR3 region has the DNA TGCGCCAGCAGCTTGGGGACAGCGGCAACTAATGAAAAACTGTTTTTT. Translation gives CASSLGTAATNEKLFF. V gene TRBV5-1 combines with J gene TRBJ1-4; D perhaps matches TRBD1 (6 bases). Between the trimmed V and J ends, which lost 0 bases and 0 bases, there was a span of 9 bases. The CDR3 spans 16 residues. Per the germline V gene, CDR1 is SGHRS and CDR2 is YFSETQ.

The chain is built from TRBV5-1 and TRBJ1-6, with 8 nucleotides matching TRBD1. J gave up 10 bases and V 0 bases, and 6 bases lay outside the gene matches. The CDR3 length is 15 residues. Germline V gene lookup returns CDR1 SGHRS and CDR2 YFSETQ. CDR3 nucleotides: TGCGCCAGCAGCTTGGATCAGGGGGCGAAGTCACCCCTCCACTTT. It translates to CASSLDQGAKSPLHF. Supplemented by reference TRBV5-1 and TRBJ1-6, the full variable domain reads KAGVTQTPRYLIKTRGQQVTLSCSPISGHRSVSWYQQTPGQGLQFLFEYFSETQRNKGNFPGRFSGRQFSNSRSEMNVSTLELGDSALYLCASSLDQGAKSPLHFGNGTRLTVT.

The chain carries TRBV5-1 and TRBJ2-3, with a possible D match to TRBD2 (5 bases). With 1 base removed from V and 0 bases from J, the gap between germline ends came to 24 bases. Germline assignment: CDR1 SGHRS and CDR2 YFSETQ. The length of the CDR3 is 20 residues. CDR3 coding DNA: TGCGCCAGCAGCTTGCGGCCCCCCCAAAGATTGAGGGATAGCACAGATACGCAGTATTTT. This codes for CASSLRPPQRLRDSTDTQYF.

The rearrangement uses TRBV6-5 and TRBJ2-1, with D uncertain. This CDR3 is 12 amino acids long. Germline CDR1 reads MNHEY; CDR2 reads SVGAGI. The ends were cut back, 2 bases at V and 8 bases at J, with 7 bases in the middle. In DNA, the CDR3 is TGTGCCAGCAGTTACGTCGGAGATGAGCAGTTCTTC. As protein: CASSYVGDEQFF.

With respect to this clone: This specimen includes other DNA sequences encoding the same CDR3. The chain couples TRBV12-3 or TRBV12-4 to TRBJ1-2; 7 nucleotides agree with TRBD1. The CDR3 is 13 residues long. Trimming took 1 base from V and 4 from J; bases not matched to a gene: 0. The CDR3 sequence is CASSLGQGYGYTF. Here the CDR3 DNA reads TGTGCCAGCAGTTTAGGACAGGGCTATGGCTACACCTTC.

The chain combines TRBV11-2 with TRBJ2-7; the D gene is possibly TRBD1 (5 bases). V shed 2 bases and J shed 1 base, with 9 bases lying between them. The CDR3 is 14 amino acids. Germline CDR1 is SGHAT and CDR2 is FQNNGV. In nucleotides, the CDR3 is TGTGCCAGCAGCTTACAACAGGTATCCTACGAGCAGTACTTC. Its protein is CASSLQQVSYEQYF.

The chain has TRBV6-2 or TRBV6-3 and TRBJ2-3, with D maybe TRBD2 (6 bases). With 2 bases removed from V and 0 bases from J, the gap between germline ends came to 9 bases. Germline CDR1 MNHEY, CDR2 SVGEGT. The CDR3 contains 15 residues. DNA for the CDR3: TGTGCCAGCAGTTACGGGGACTTCAGCACAGATACGCAGTATTTT. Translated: CASSYGDFSTDTQYF.

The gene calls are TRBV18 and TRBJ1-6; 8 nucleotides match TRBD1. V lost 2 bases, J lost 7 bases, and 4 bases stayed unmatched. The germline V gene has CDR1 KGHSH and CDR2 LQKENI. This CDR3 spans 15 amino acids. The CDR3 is CASSPGRGHNSPLHF. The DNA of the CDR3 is TGTGCCAGCTCACCAGGCAGGGGGCACAATTCACCCCTCCACTTT.

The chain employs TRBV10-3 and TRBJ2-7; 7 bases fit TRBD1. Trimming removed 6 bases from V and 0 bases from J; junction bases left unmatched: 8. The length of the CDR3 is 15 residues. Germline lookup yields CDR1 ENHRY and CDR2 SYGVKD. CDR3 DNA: TGTGCCATCAGCGCGACAGGGTCGGGCTCCTACGAGCAGTACTTC. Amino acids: CAISATGSGSYEQYF.